This entry lists 13 T cell receptor beta chains sequenced from one sample in a study of human T cells and chemical hapten exposure. Noted time point: pre-sensitization, week 0. This sample's treatment: therapeutic diphenylcyclopropenone sensitization with weekly scalp DPC. TCRdb reprocessed the RACE reads with MiXCR, giving one entry per CDR3 protein. The table lists 95,000 to 150,000 distinct CDR3 sequences, approximately 15% of them singletons. The sequences come from whole blood, collected in connection with sensitization to the hapten diphenylcyclopropenone (DPC). The source is a woman aged 18 to 35 with alopecia areata. Some clones in this sample may be carry-over from other donors' samples.

This clonotype was seen only a few times. In DNA form, the CDR3 reads TGTGCCAGCAGCCAAGGACTAGCGGGGGATCAAACCGGGGAGCTGTTTTTT. Translating gives CASSQGLAGDQTGELFF. The J gene is TRBJ2-2, the V gene TRBV3-1, with TRBD2 identical over 12 bases. There are 17 residues in the CDR3. CDR1 and CDR2 (germline): LGHDT, YNNKEL (reference sequence). The V segment lost 1 base and the J segment 5 bases; nucleotides outside the gene matches: 5.

This clonotype was seen more than once but under ten times. J is TRBJ2-7 and V is TRBV20-1; the match to TRBD1 covers 8 bases. Per the germline V gene, CDR1 is DFQATT and CDR2 is SNEGSKA (reference sequence). There are 12 residues in the CDR3. V trimming: 5 bases; J trimming: 5 bases; junction bases outside the gene matches: 5. The CDR3 loop is CSAGGQGNEQYF. The DNA of the CDR3 is TGCAGTGCTGGCGGACAGGGTAACGAGCAGTACTTC.

This clonotype was detected only a few times. The J gene is TRBJ1-1, the V gene TRBV7-9; possible D gene TRBD1, 5 bases. V was pared by 0 bases and J by 4 bases, with 12 bases between. Germline V gives CDR1 SEHNR, CDR2 FQNEAQ (reference sequence). The CDR3 extends over 15 amino acids. The CDR3 sequence: CASSLAGLLGTEAFF. The CDR3, as DNA: TGTGCCAGCAGCTTAGCGGGGCTGCTGGGCACTGAAGCTTTCTTT. Drawing the rest from reference TRBV7-9 and TRBJ1-1, the complete variable domain is DTGVSQNPRHKITKRGQNVTFRCDPISEHNRLYWYRQTLGQGPEFLTYFQNEAQLEKSRLLSDRFSAERPKGSFSTLEIQRTEQGDSAMYLCASSLAGLLGTEAFFGQGTRLTVV.

The gene calls are TRBV4-3 and TRBJ2-1, with 8 bases that match TRBD2. The V segment lost 1 base and the J segment 0 bases; nucleotides outside the gene matches: 5. The length of the CDR3 is 17 residues. CDR1 is LGHNA and CDR2 is YSLEER in the germline V gene. The CDR3 nucleotides read TGCGCCAGCAGCCAAGCAGGGAGCGGGGGCTCCTACAATGAGCAGTTCTTC. Encoded protein: CASSQAGSGGSYNEQFF.

V usage is TRBV18 and J usage is TRBJ1-6; D remains ambiguous. Deletions cut 3 bases from V and 8 bases from J, with 8 bases between. CDR3 length: 13 amino acids. Per germline, CDR1 KGHSH and CDR2 LQKENI. The CDR3 spells CASSPSVDSPLHF. The CDR3 DNA reads TGTGCCAGCTCACCCTCGGTGGATTCACCCCTCCACTTT.

The CDR3 sequence: CASKGTGGRNQPQHF. The CDR3 bases are TGTGCCAGCAAAGGGACAGGGGGACGTAATCAGCCCCAGCATTTT. The rearrangement joins TRBV21-1 to TRBJ1-5; the D call TRBD1 from the table was never checked on the DNA. TRBV21-1 is assigned pseudogene status. This CDR3 has 15 amino acids.

The chain employs TRBV6-2 or TRBV6-3 and TRBJ1-3; D ambiguous. The CDR3 is 15 residues long. Trimming left V 6 bases short and J 1 base short, with 13 bases between. CDR1 and CDR2 (germline): MNHEY, SVGEGT. CDR3 loop: CASSPARISGNTIYF. DNA for the CDR3: TGTGCCAGCAGCCCAGCCAGAATTTCTGGAAACACCATATATTTT.

Many counts were recorded for this clonotype. V gene TRBV7-2 combines with J gene TRBJ2-3; the D gene is possibly TRBD1 (6 bases). From germline, CDR1 is SGHTA and CDR2 FQGNSA. Trimming cost V 5 bases and J 0 bases, with 15 bases left between them. This CDR3 region has 16 residues. CDR3 sequence: CASSPNRAVSTDTQYF. The CDR3 DNA reads as TGTGCCAGCAGCCCGAACAGGGCGGTGAGCACAGATACGCAGTATTTT.

DNA for the CDR3: TGTGCCAGCAGTCCCGGGGGAAGGATAGCGGGGAACAATGAGCAGTTCTTC. Protein product: CASSPGGRIAGNNEQFF. J is TRBJ2-1 and V is TRBV12-3 or TRBV12-4, with 8 bases fitting TRBD2. The CDR3 contains 17 residues. V gave up 5 bases and J gave up 5 bases; unmatched junction bases: 14.

This clonotype appeared many times. The V and J genes are TRBV12-3 or TRBV12-4 and TRBJ2-7; TRBD2 agrees at 8 bases. The V gene end was trimmed by 5 bases and the J gene end by 0 bases; junction bases not matched to a gene: 6. The CDR3 is 15 residues long. In DNA form, the CDR3 reads TGTGCCAGCAGTCCCCGGGGGGGACCCTCCTACGAGCAGTACTTC. Its protein is CASSPRGGPSYEQYF.

In its sample, this clonotype was seen many times. CDR3: CAISESGTGAADTQYF. The CDR3 DNA follows: TGTGCCATCAGTGAGTCCGGGACAGGGGCCGCAGATACGCAGTATTTT. The chain links TRBV10-3 to TRBJ2-3; 10 bases align to TRBD1. The length of the CDR3 is 16 residues. CDR1 is ENHRY, CDR2 SYGVKD, per germline. V dropped 0 bases and J dropped 4; count of bases not matched to a gene: 4.

V usage is TRBV5-6 and J usage is TRBJ1-1; the D gene is possibly TRBD1 (6 bases). V lost 4 bases and J 1 base, leaving 17 bases between the germline ends. The CDR3 is 16 amino acids. Germline V gene data show CDR1 as SGHDT and CDR2 as YYEEEE. In DNA, the CDR3 is TGTGCCAGCAGCATGTGGGGGCGGCGGAGGAACACTGAAGCTTTCTTT. It encodes CASSMWGRRRNTEAFF.

This clonotype was observed many times. V gene TRBV12-3 or TRBV12-4 combines with J gene TRBJ1-5; D is uncertain. This CDR3 has 15 residues. V was cut by 2 bases and J by 3 bases, with 11 bases left in between. The CDR3 bases are TGTGCCAGCAGTTTACAGCGTCGAGCCAATCAGCCCCAGCATTTT. Amino acid sequence: CASSLQRRANQPQHF.